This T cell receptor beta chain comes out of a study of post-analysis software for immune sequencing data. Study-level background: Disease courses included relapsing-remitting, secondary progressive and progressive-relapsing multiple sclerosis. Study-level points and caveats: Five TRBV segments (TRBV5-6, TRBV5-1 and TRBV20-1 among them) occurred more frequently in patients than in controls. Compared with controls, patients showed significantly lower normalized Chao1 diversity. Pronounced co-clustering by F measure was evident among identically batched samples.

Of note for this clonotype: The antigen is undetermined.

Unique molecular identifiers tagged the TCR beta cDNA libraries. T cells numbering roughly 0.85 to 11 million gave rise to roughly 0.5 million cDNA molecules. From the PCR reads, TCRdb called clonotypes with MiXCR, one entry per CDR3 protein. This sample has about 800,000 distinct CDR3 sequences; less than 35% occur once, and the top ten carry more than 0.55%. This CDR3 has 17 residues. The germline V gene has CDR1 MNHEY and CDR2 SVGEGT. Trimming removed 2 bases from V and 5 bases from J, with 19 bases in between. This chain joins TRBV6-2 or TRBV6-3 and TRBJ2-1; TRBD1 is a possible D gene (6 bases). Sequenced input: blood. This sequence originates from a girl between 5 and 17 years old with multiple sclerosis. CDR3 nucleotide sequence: TGTGCCAGCAGTTACCGCAAGACAGGCCGACTCGACAATGAGCAGTTCTTC. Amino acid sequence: CASSYRKTGRLDNEQFF.